The 15 T cell receptor beta chains below were found in one sample sequenced in a study of T cell responses to AZD1222 COVID-19 vaccine. Only in-frame clones appear in the TCRdb table, and some are missing; sequencing was by immunoSEQ multiplex PCR. The sample has about 150,000 clones, roughly 87% seen once. Sample: peripheral blood, taken on day 0 of AZD1222 vaccination. These receptor sequences come from an adult in good health.

The rearrangement joins TRBV10-3 to TRBJ1-2, with D possibly matching TRBD1 (5 bases). Germline V gene lookup returns CDR1 ENHRY and CDR2 SYGVKD. The CDR3 has 15 amino acids. V was cut by 7 bases and J by 4 bases, with 19 bases left in between. CDR3 amino acids: CAIMNRDEESYGYTF. The DNA of the CDR3 is TGTGCCATCATGAACCGGGACGAGGAATCCTATGGCTACACCTTC.

This rearrangement joins TRBV6-2 or TRBV6-3 to TRBJ2-6; the D gene is possibly TRBD1 (6 bases). Per the germline V gene, CDR1 is MNHEY and CDR2 is SVGEGT. The CDR3 loop spans 21 amino acids. V lost 3 bases and J lost 4, with 28 bases in between. The CDR3 DNA sequence: TGTGCCAGCAGTTATCGGCTCGAGACAGGCGTCACCTCCCTCGGGGCCAACGTCCTGACTTTC. Translating gives CASSYRLETGVTSLGANVLTF.

The rearrangement joins TRBV4-1 to TRBJ2-1; D perhaps matches TRBD2 (6 bases). From germline, CDR1 is MGHRA and CDR2 YSYEKL. CDR3 length: 16 residues. Deletions cut 4 bases from V and 2 bases from J, with 15 bases between. This CDR3 is CASSLRVGGTYNEQFF. The CDR3 nucleotides read TGCGCCAGCAGCCTACGTGTCGGCGGGACCTACAATGAGCAGTTCTTC.

V usage is TRBV2 and J usage is TRBJ1-5; possibly TRBD1 for D (5 bases). This CDR3 has 14 residues. From germline, CDR1 is SNHLY and CDR2 FYNNEI. V lost 4 bases and J lost 2, with 9 bases in between. CDR3: CASSGGGGNQPQHF. CDR3 sequence (DNA): TGTGCCAGCAGTGGGGGGGGTGGCAATCAGCCCCAGCATTTT.

The V gene is TRBV9, the J gene TRBJ1-4; D gene ambiguous. CDR1 is SGDLS, CDR2 YYNGEE, per germline. V lost 2 bases and J lost 6, with 14 bases in between. The length of the CDR3 is 15 residues. CDR3 protein: CASSVLGDSYEKLFF. The CDR3 DNA reads as TGTGCCAGCAGCGTCCTTGGGGATAGTTATGAAAAACTGTTTTTT.

This chain connects TRBV18 to TRBJ1-1, with a weak D call TRBD1 (6 bases). The V gene lost 5 bases and the J gene lost 3 bases, with 13 bases spanning the gap. The germline V gene has CDR1 KGHSH and CDR2 LQKENI. The CDR3 extends over 14 amino acids. This CDR3 reads CASSSTGLHTEAFF. The CDR3 DNA reads TGTGCCAGCTCATCAACAGGGTTACACACTGAAGCTTTCTTT.

This clone was counted once. In DNA form, the CDR3 reads TGCGCCAGCAGGGAGGAGGGCAGGGTAACCTACGAGCAGTACTTC. Its translation: CASREEGRVTYEQYF. The chain employs TRBV10-1 and TRBJ2-7; D perhaps matches TRBD2 (6 bases). Trimming left V 6 bases short and J 2 bases short, with 17 bases between. Germline V gene sequence: CDR1 WNHNN, CDR2 SYGVQD (reference sequence). The CDR3 loop spans 15 amino acids.

The chain couples TRBV11-2 to TRBJ1-2; D gene uncertain. Trimming left V 5 bases short and J 1 base short, with 14 bases between. Germline CDR1 SGHAT, CDR2 FQNNGV. The length of the CDR3 is 15 residues. As DNA, the CDR3 is TGTGCCAGCAGCCTGCAGAGCGGGTTTAACTATGGCTACACCTTC. It codes for CASSLQSGFNYGYTF.

The gene calls are TRBV10-1 and TRBJ2-4; D unresolved. The germline gives CDR1 WNHNN, CDR2 SYGVQD (reference sequence). The CDR3 contains 17 residues. The CDR3 here is CASVFTLVQLAKNIQYF. CDR3 in DNA: TGCGCTTCCGTTTTTACTTTGGTTCAGCTAGCCAAAAACATTCAGTACTTC.

This chain links TRBV28 with TRBJ2-2, with 9 bases that match TRBD2. The CDR3 has 15 residues. Germline V gene lookup returns CDR1 MDHEN and CDR2 SYDVKM. The V segment lost 6 bases and the J segment 6 bases; nucleotides outside the gene matches: 8. The CDR3 region has the DNA TGTGCCAGCAGAATAGCGGGAGTCATTGCCGGGGAGCTGTTTTTT. The encoded protein is CASRIAGVIAGELFF.

The chain employs TRBV7-6 and TRBJ2-2; D unresolved. This CDR3 has 15 residues. V lost 4 bases, J lost 3 bases, and 12 bases lay in between. Germline V gives CDR1 SGHVS, CDR2 FNYEAQ. In DNA, the CDR3 is TGTGCCAGCAGCTCACTCCGGGCCGACACCGGGGAGCTGTTTTTT. As protein: CASSSLRADTGELFF.

The CDR3, as DNA: TGTGCCAGCAGCATTGGGGGGGGCGAAGGCTACACCTTC. Amino acid sequence: CASSIGGGEGYTF. The V call is TRBV9, the J call TRBJ1-2; D may be TRBD1 (6 bases). The germline gives CDR1 SGDLS, CDR2 YYNGEE. The CDR3 extends over 13 amino acids. Trimming left V 4 bases short and J 8 bases short, with 15 bases between.

J is TRBJ2-1 and V is TRBV6-5; perhaps TRBD2 as D (6 bases). This CDR3 has 14 amino acids. The germline V gene has CDR1 MNHEY and CDR2 SVGAGI. Trimming left V 5 bases short and J 4 bases short, with 12 bases between. CDR3: CASSKRAGYNEQFF. CDR3 nucleotides: TGTGCCAGCAGTAAGAGGGCGGGATACAATGAGCAGTTCTTC.

This chain connects TRBV4-3 to TRBJ1-2, with no clear D. The germline gives CDR1 LGHNA, CDR2 YSLEER. The CDR3 spans 16 residues. V lost 0 bases and J 8 bases, leaving 19 bases between the germline ends. The CDR3 DNA is TGCGCCAGCAGCCAAGATAAGTTCCCCCAAATCGGGGGCTACACCTTC. Its translation is CASSQDKFPQIGGYTF.

The chain has TRBV6-2 or TRBV6-3 and TRBJ2-5, with D perhaps matching TRBD1 (6 bases). Trimming stripped 7 bases from V and 0 bases from J, with 12 bases between. Germline values: CDR1 MNHEY, CDR2 SVGEGT. This CDR3 comprises 14 residues. DNA for the CDR3: TGTGCCAGCAACCCAGGGGAGTACCAAGAGACCCAGTACTTC. Translated: CASNPGEYQETQYF.